These 2 T cell receptor beta chains came from one sample sequenced in a study of T cell responses to AZD1222 COVID-19 vaccine. TCRdb's copy holds only in-frame clones and misses some; the assay was immunoSEQ multiplex PCR. The sample has under 200,000 clones; 94% are singletons. The sample consisted of peripheral blood, taken on day 0 of AZD1222 vaccination. Receptor source: an adult in good health.

In its sample, this clone was seen once. V gene TRBV6-5 combines with J gene TRBJ2-7, with D tentatively TRBD2 (6 bases). Germline V gene data show CDR1 as MNHEY and CDR2 as SVGAGI. With 2 bases removed from V and 5 bases from J, the gap between germline ends came to 16 bases. The CDR3 length is 15 residues. CDR3 sequence: CASSYGASVVHEQYF. The CDR3 nucleotides are TGTGCCAGCAGTTACGGCGCTAGCGTTGTCCACGAGCAGTACTTC.

V is TRBV7-9 and J is TRBJ1-1; D remains ambiguous. The CDR3 is 15 residues long. Germline CDR1 SEHNR, CDR2 FQNEAQ (reference sequence). V was cut by 1 base and J by 1 base, with 10 bases left in between. The DNA for the CDR3 is TGTGCCAGCAGCTTAGTGCCGCGTCCGAACACTGAAGCTTTCTTT. Amino acid sequence: CASSLVPRPNTEAFF.